This T cell receptor beta chain was captured by sequencing in a study of cytomegalovirus exposure and HLA in healthy donors. Details on this clone: This same CDR3 is encoded by further DNA sequences in the sample.

J lost 4 bases, V lost 3 bases, and 1 base had no gene match. Germline V gives CDR1 LNHNV, CDR2 YYDKDF (reference sequence). The CDR3 extends over 13 amino acids. The PCR contained 60 Vbeta and 13 Jbeta primers. Assay used: immunoSEQ multiplex PCR; TCRdb lists only in-frame clones, some missing. The data contain about 180,000 clones, around 77% of them singletons. The V call is TRBV15, the J call TRBJ2-7; 9 bases are shared with TRBD1. This TCR came from a man in his 60s in good health and CMV-seronegative. The material sequenced was PBMCs. This chain's CDR3 is CATSRDRGYEQYF. As DNA, the CDR3 is TGTGCCACCAGCAGGGACAGGGGTTACGAGCAGTACTTC.